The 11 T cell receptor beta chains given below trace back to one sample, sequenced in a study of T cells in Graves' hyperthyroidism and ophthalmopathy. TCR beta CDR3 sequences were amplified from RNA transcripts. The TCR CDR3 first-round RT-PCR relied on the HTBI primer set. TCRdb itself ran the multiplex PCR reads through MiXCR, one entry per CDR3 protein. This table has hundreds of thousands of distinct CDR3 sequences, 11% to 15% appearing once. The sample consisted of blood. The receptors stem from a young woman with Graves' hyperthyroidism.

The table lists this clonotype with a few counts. CDR3 nucleotide sequence: TGCAGTGCTGGGACGAGAGCAAACGAGCAGTACTTC. Encoded protein: CSAGTRANEQYF. The chain links TRBV20-1 to TRBJ2-7; D assignment may be TRBD1 or TRBD2 (5 bases each). Germline CDR1 is DFQATT and CDR2 is SNEGSKA (reference sequence). V was clipped by 5 bases and J by 5 bases, with 13 bases between them. The CDR3 consists of 12 residues.

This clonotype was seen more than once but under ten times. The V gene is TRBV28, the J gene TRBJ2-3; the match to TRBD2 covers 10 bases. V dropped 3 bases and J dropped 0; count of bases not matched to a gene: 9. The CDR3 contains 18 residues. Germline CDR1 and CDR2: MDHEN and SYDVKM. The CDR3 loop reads CASSFLGLTSGSTDTQYF. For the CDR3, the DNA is TGTGCCAGCAGTTTTTTGGGCCTGACTAGCGGGAGCACAGATACGCAGTATTTT. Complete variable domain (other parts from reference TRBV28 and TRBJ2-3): DVKVTQSSRYLVKRTGEKVFLECVQDMDHENMFWYRQDPGLGLRLIYFSYDVKMKEKGDIPEGYSVSREKKERFSLILESASTNQTSMYLCASSFLGLTSGSTDTQYFGPGTRLTVL.

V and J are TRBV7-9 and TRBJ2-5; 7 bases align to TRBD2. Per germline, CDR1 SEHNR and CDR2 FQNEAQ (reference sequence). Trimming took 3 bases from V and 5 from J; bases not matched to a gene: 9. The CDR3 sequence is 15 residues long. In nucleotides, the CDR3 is TGTGCCAGCAGCTTCGGCGGGAGTCGGGAGGAGACCCAGTACTTC. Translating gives CASSFGGSREETQYF.

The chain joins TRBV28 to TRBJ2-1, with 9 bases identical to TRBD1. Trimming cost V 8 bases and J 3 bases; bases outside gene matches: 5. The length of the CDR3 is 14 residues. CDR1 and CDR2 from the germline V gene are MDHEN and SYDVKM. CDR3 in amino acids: CASEVTGGYNEQFF. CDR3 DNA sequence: TGTGCCAGCGAGGTGACAGGGGGCTACAATGAGCAGTTCTTC.

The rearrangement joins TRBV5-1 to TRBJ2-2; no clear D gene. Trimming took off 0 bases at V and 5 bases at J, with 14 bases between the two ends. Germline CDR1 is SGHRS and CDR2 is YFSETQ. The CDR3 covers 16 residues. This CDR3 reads CASSLAGGLNTGELFF. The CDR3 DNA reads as TGCGCCAGCAGCTTGGCCGGTGGGCTTAATACCGGGGAGCTGTTTTTT.

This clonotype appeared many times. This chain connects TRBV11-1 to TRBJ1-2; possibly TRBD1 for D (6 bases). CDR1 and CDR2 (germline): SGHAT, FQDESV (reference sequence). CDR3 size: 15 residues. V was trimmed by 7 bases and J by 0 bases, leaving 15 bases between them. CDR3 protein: CASTELRTANYGYTF. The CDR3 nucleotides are TGTGCCAGCACCGAGCTTAGGACAGCTAACTATGGCTACACCTTC.

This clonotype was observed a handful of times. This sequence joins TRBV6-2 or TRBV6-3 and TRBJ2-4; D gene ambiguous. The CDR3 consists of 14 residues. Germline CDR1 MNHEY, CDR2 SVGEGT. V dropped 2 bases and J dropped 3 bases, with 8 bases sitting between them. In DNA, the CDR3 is TGTGCCAGCAGTTACAGCCCCGTCAAAAACATTCAGTACTTC. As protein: CASSYSPVKNIQYF.

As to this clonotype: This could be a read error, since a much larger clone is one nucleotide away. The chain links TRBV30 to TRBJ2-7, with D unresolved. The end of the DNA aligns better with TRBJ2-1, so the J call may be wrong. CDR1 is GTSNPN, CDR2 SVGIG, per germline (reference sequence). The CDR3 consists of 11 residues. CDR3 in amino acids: CAWNQNYEQFF. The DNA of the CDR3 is TGTGCCTGGAATCAGAACTACGAGCAGTTCTTC.

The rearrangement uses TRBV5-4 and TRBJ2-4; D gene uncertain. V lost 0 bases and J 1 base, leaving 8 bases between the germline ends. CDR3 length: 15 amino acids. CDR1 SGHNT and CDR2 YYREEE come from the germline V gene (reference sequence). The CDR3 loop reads CASSLVGGAKNIQYF. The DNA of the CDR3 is TGTGCCAGCAGCTTGGTTGGTGGGGCCAAAAACATTCAGTACTTC.

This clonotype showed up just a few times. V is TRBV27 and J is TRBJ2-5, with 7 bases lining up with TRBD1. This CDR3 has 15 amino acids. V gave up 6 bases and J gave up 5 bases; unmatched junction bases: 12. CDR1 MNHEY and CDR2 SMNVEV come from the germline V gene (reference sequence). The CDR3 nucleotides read TGTGCCAGCAGCCCGGGGACAGTAGTCAGGGAGACCCAGTACTTC. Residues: CASSPGTVVRETQYF.

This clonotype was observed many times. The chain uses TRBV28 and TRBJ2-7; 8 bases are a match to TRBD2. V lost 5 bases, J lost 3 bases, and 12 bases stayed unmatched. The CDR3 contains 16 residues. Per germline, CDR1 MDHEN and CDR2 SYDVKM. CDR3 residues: CASSPSGRGVVYEQYF. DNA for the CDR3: TGTGCCAGCAGTCCCTCGGGGCGGGGGGTTGTCTACGAGCAGTACTTC.